The 10 T cell receptor beta chains reported below all come from one sample, sequenced in a study of response to subunit inactivated influenza vaccine. TCRdb re-derived calls from the RT-PCR reads in MiXCR, one entry per CDR3 protein. The table includes 500,000 to 550,000 distinct CDR3 sequences, less than 10% detected once. The starting material was PBMCs from blood, obtained less than 30 months after vaccination. The receptor set was obtained from a man in his fifties or sixties who received an inactivated influenza vaccine.

Many counts were recorded for this clonotype. The chain uses TRBV20-1 and TRBJ1-2; D might be TRBD1 (5 bases). Between the trimmed V and J ends, which lost 1 base and 4 bases, there was a span of 13 bases. The CDR3 totals 14 residues. Germline-derived CDR1 and CDR2 are DFQATT and SNEGSKA (reference sequence). CDR3 nucleotides: TGCAGTGCTAGAGCCGGGACCGGGACCTATGGCTACACCTTC. Amino acid sequence: CSARAGTGTYGYTF.

As to this clonotype: A much more abundant neighbour one base away suggests this may be a read error. The genes are TRBV14 and TRBJ1-1, with 8 bases fitting TRBD1. In germline, CDR1 is SGHDN, CDR2 FVKESK. The CDR3 is 15 residues long. The CDR3 reads CASSQGTGFSTKAFF. In DNA form, the CDR3 reads TGTGCCAGCAGCCAAGGGACAGGGTTTAGCACTAAAGCTTTCTTT.

This rearrangement joins TRBV18 to TRBJ2-7; 12 nucleotides agree with TRBD1. Trimming took 4 bases from V and 4 from J; bases not matched to a gene: 5. CDR1 is KGHSH, CDR2 LQKENI, per germline. The CDR3 totals 15 residues. The CDR3 DNA is TGTGCCAGCTCACAGCCGGGACAGGGGGCTTACGAGCAGTACTTC. Translating it yields CASSQPGQGAYEQYF.

Concerning this clonotype itself: A read error may be the cause here, since a much bigger clone is one base away. The CDR3 DNA reads TGCACCGTTGAAGGGGCGCAGTATTTT. This gives the protein CTVEGAQYF. The V and J genes are TRBV29-1 and TRBJ2-3; possibly TRBD1 for D (5 bases). Germline assignment: CDR1 SQVTM and CDR2 ANQGSEA. The CDR3 extends over 9 amino acids.

The genes are TRBV7-2 and TRBJ1-1, with D unclear. Trimming took off 3 bases at V and 5 bases at J, with 13 bases between the two ends. The CDR3 covers 14 residues. Germline CDR1 and CDR2: SGHTA and FQGNSA. CDR3 residues: CASSFVFRRTEAFF. The CDR3 DNA reads TGTGCCAGCAGCTTTGTTTTCCGGAGAACTGAAGCTTTCTTT.

This clonotype was observed many times. The chain carries TRBV19 and TRBJ1-5; no clear D gene. Germline V CDR1 and CDR2: LNHDA, SQIVND (reference sequence). The CDR3 has 12 residues. Trimming stripped 8 bases from V and 5 bases from J, with 10 bases between. In DNA form, the CDR3 reads TGTGCCAGTGGAGATGGGGATCAGCCCCAGCATTTT. It translates to CASGDGDQPQHF.

This clonotype has ten or more counts. This CDR3 is CASSLFPETYEQYF. CDR3 nucleotide sequence: TGCGCCAGCAGCTTGTTTCCAGAGACCTACGAGCAGTACTTC. The chain joins TRBV5-1 to TRBJ2-7; no firm D call. The length of the CDR3 is 14 residues. The germline V gene has CDR1 SGHRS and CDR2 YFSETQ. Trimming removed 1 base at V and 2 bases at J, with 10 bases between.

In this sample, this clonotype turned up many times. The chain couples TRBV5-1 to TRBJ2-5; D uncertain. The CDR3 is 11 amino acids. V dropped 4 bases and J dropped 5 bases, with 6 bases sitting between them. CDR1 is SGHRS, CDR2 YFSETQ, per germline. In DNA form, the CDR3 reads TGCGCCAGCAGCGAGATGGAGACCCAGTACTTC. Translated: CASSEMETQYF.

In its sample, this clonotype was seen a few times. The chain carries TRBV12-3 or TRBV12-4 and TRBJ1-1, with D possibly being TRBD1 (6 bases). The ends were cut back, 3 bases at V and 4 bases at J, with 12 bases in the middle. This CDR3 has 14 residues. Written as DNA, the CDR3 is TGTGCCAGCAGTTTGGGCAGGGGACGCACTGAAGCTTTCTTT. The encoded protein is CASSLGRGRTEAFF.

This clonotype occurred many times. The V gene is TRBV4-3, the J gene TRBJ2-1, with D maybe TRBD2 (5 bases). The V gene lost 2 bases and the J gene lost 4 bases, with 12 bases spanning the gap. Germline values: CDR1 LGHNA, CDR2 YSLEER. CDR3 size: 15 residues. The CDR3 loop reads CASSQSGEGYNEQFF. CDR3 in DNA: TGCGCCAGCAGCCAATCCGGGGAAGGGTACAATGAGCAGTTCTTC.